A selection of T cell receptor beta chains follows, all from one sample in a study of molecular identifiers for immune sequencing clone quantification. One entry per CDR3 protein, called by TCRdb with MiXCR from the PCR reads. The sample shows about 40,000 distinct CDR3 sequences, about 24% of them seen only once. The specimen sequenced was naive CD8+ T cells from blood, with Jurkat cell RNA spiked in. These receptors were collected from a human donor in good health. Some libraries in this study had Jurkat cell RNA spiked in. CDR3s include the opening cysteine and the closing phenylalanine or tryptophan. Some rows have no size entry. The others give once, few or many, or a class for an expanded clone.

>many|TRBV4-1
CASSLQVPRTSGTYEQYF
>many|TRBV24-1
CATSDFSGANVLTF
>many|TRBV5-6
CASSLASPEQFF
>many|TRBV12-3/TRBV12-4
CASSSLRTSGATQPTDTQYF
>many|TRBV7-9
CASSSSGTTNEKLFF
>-|TRBV12-3/TRBV12-4
CAGSTQGVVDTQYF
>many|TRBV3-1
CASSQLAGDSTDTQYF
>-|TRBV4-1
CASSQGLNSVQRAFF
>few|TRBV18
CASSPPEGPTTEAFF
>-|TRBV4-3
CASSQDRPQGMFSGGYTF
>-|TRBV27
CASSLSETGPTDTQYF
>-|TRBV6-5
CASRSGQGAVKNIQYF
>many|TRBV7-9
CASSLGNEQFF
>many|TRBV20-1
CSAGTGPVEYF
>many|TRBV28
CASSKRPPGQEPYEQYF
>many|TRBV7-3
CASSPLVGLRGRETQYF
>-|TRBV2
CASSRLAGGLNEQFF
>many|TRBV27
CASSWSGSSNTGELFF
>many|TRBV28
CASSFTGLADTQYF
>many|TRBV6-2/TRBV6-3
CASSYVWTETQYF
>-|TRBV4-1
CARSQDAGASSHEQYF
>-|TRBV6-2/TRBV6-3
CASSLMAGSPFEQYF
>-|TRBV30
CAWGGPGQRDIQYF
>-|TRBV7-9
CANSPRVTGELFF
>-|TRBV19
CASSAGVGTGELFF
>few|TRBV19
CASSTGTGGSETQYF
>-|TRBV5-6
CARRWGGGASTEAFF
>many|TRBV13
CASSARQAINIQYF
>many|TRBV7-9
CASSLTASGTETQYF
>-|TRBV7-8
CASSPPSQTGHFSDTQYF
>many|TRBV6-2/TRBV6-3
CASSYEGSYEQYF
>-|TRBV28
CASSLGSGQMNTEAFF
>few|TRBV20-1
CSARGQGLASPFYTEQFF
>few|TRBV7-9
CASSFQTDEQFF
>few|TRBV12-3/TRBV12-4
CASSQTEFSNQPRHF
>many|TRBV9
CASSVGVQGALAFF
>many|TRBV20-1
CSARPKLEAGGALDEQFF
>few|TRBV30
CAWSGGQGNQPQHF
>many|TRBV27
CASSSQGGLYQETQYF
>many|TRBV4-3
CASSLFGRAADTQYF
>few|TRBV20-1
CSARPRSAEAFF
>many|TRBV19
CATGQGSSPLHF
>many|TRBV9
CASSVVGMANYNEQFF
>-|TRBV29-1
CSVSSDTHPADTQYF
>many|TRBV6-2/TRBV6-3
CASNIQGSTDTQYF
>few|TRBV5-6
CASSLQGFGTEQYF
>many|TRBV29-1
CSVEDRANTGELFF
>-|TRBV7-2
CASSSSGRSPYNEQFF
>many|TRBV5-6
CASSLALTGDQPQHF
>many|TRBV27
CASSLLSNQPQHF
>many|TRBV7-9
CASSHGGSEAFF
>many|TRBV6-2/TRBV6-3
CASSYPPTGDGYTF
>few|TRBV29-1
CSIAEARGYQETQYF
>-|TRBV4-3
CASSQTQGVSGIQYF
>-|TRBV19
CASSPSGPYEQYF